These 14 T cell receptor beta chains originate from one sample sequenced in a study of cytomegalovirus exposure and HLA in healthy donors. 60 Vbeta and 13 Jbeta primers were used in PCR. Using immunoSEQ multiplex PCR, the repertoire was profiled, and TCRdb retains in-frame clones only, with some absent. The table includes 100,000 or so clones, 77% detected once. The sample consisted of PBMCs. All receptors derive from a middle-aged woman in good health and CMV-seropositive.

This chain uses TRBV4-1 with TRBJ2-7; D is perhaps TRBD2 (5 bases). The germline CDR1 and CDR2 sequences are MGHRA and YSYEKL. This CDR3 spans 14 amino acids. V was shortened by 4 bases and J by 5 bases, with 15 bases between the two germline ends. The CDR3 reads CASSRFRFGDEQYF. CDR3 nucleotides: TGCGCCAGCAGCCGGTTCAGGTTCGGGGACGAGCAGTACTTC.

Points on this clone: One junction end disagrees with the germline gene, perhaps due to a read error. This sequence joins TRBV7-7 and TRBJ2-5; D possibly corresponds to TRBD2 (5 bases). The germline V gene encodes CDR1 SSHAT and CDR2 FNYEAQ (reference sequence). The CDR3 is made up of 14 amino acids. The CDR3 protein is CASSLSVGGETQYF. CDR3 DNA sequence: TGTGCTAGCAGCTTAAGTGTCGGCGGGGAGACCCAGTACTTC.

This rearrangement joins TRBV5-1 to TRBJ1-1; D gene ambiguous. CDR1 and CDR2 (germline): SGHRS, YFSETQ. CDR3 length: 14 residues. The V gene lost 0 bases and the J gene lost 6 bases, with 12 bases spanning the gap. The CDR3 sequence: CASSLVGQVSEAFF. In DNA form, the CDR3 reads TGCGCCAGCAGCTTGGTGGGTCAGGTGTCTGAAGCTTTCTTT.

The sample holds a few counts of this clone. The chain combines TRBV11-2 with TRBJ2-4; tentatively, D is TRBD2 (5 bases). Between the trimmed V and J ends, which lost 8 bases and 10 bases, there was a span of 24 bases. The germline V gene encodes CDR1 SGHAT and CDR2 FQNNGV. The CDR3 totals 15 residues. The chain's CDR3 is CASLHRDLAKGIQYF. The CDR3 bases are TGTGCCAGCCTTCACCGGGATCTAGCTAAAGGAATTCAGTACTTC.

The chain combines TRBV15 with TRBJ2-2; D is possibly TRBD2 (5 bases). This CDR3 is 15 amino acids long. Trimming cost V 0 bases and J 4 bases, with 9 bases left between them. Per the germline V gene, CDR1 is LNHNV and CDR2 is YYDKDF (reference sequence). The CDR3 spells CATSRDRGTTGELFF. The CDR3 DNA is TGTGCCACCAGCAGAGATCGGGGAACCACCGGGGAGCTGTTTTTT.

This clone appeared a single time. V and J are TRBV18 and TRBJ1-6, with D hard to call. The V and J ends lost 2 bases and 8 bases respectively, with 13 bases between them. Germline lookup yields CDR1 KGHSH and CDR2 LQKENI. The CDR3 covers 15 residues. CDR3 sequence (DNA): TGTGCCAGCTCACCAAGCGGGAGTAGTGATTCACCCCTCCACTTT. It specifies CASSPSGSSDSPLHF.

The chain employs TRBV7-2 and TRBJ1-5; the D is unclear. CDR3 length equals 12 residues. Trimming left V 1 base short and J 6 bases short, with 4 bases between. Germline CDR1 SGHTA, CDR2 FQGNSA. The DNA for the CDR3 is TGTGCCAGCAGCTTAGGGAGTCAGCCCCAGCATTTT. As protein: CASSLGSQPQHF.

The chain has TRBV25-1 and TRBJ2-2; D is uncertain. This CDR3 is built from 14 residues. The germline V and J ends were trimmed by 6 bases and 4 bases, with 12 bases remaining between them. Germline V gives CDR1 MGHDK, CDR2 SYGVNS. The CDR3 DNA is TGTGCCAGCAGAAGGATTGGCGGCACCGGGGAGCTGTTTTTT. Its protein product is CASRRIGGTGELFF. The variable domain in full, completed from reference TRBV25-1 and TRBJ2-2, reads EADIYQTPRYLVIGTGKKITLECSQTMGHDKMYWYQQDPGMELHLIHYSYGVNSTEKGDLSSESTVSRIRTEHFPLTLESARPSHTSQYLCASRRIGGTGELFFGEGSRLTVL.

This clone was picked up a small number of times. The chain combines TRBV6-5 with TRBJ2-7; possibly TRBD1 for D (6 bases). The germline V gene has CDR1 MNHEY and CDR2 SVGAGI. The CDR3 totals 15 residues. Trimming pared 7 bases from V and 5 bases from J, leaving 21 bases between. The CDR3 DNA sequence: TGTGCCAGCAAGGATTATTCAGGGACATTCGACGAGCAGTACTTC. Its translation is CASKDYSGTFDEQYF.

The chain recombines TRBV18 with TRBJ2-1; 10 bases match TRBD1. The CDR3 is made up of 14 amino acids. V gave up 6 bases and J gave up 10 bases; unmatched junction bases: 9. In germline, CDR1 is KGHSH, CDR2 LQKENI. CDR3 in amino acids: CASSLDRGLGEQFF. The CDR3 DNA follows: TGTGCCAGCTCGCTCGACAGGGGGCTCGGGGAGCAGTTCTTC.

This chain connects TRBV7-2 to TRBJ2-4, with 10 bases matching TRBD1. Trimming cost V 4 bases and J 6 bases; bases outside gene matches: 3. The CDR3 runs to 14 residues. Germline V lookup: CDR1 SGHTA, CDR2 FQGNSA. CDR3 sequence: CASSYRDRGNIQYF. CDR3 in DNA: TGTGCCAGCAGCTACCGGGACAGGGGAAACATTCAGTACTTC.

The chain carries TRBV4-1 and TRBJ2-2; TRBD2 aligns across 8 bases. The germline gives CDR1 MGHRA, CDR2 YSYEKL. There are 18 residues in the CDR3. J was trimmed by 3 bases and V by 3 bases; bases with no gene match: 12. CDR3 residues: CASSHSGTSRLYTGELFF. CDR3 bases: TGCGCCAGCAGCCATTCCGGGACTAGTCGTTTGTACACCGGGGAGCTGTTTTTT.

This chain joins TRBV6-6 and TRBJ1-5, with 7 bases aligning to TRBD1. Germline trimming cut 6 bases from V and 3 bases from J; bases unmatched to any gene: 8. Germline V gene sequence: CDR1 MNHNY, CDR2 SVGAGI (reference sequence). The CDR3 loop spans 15 amino acids. The CDR3 DNA reads as TGTGCCAGCAGGGAACCGGGACAGTACAATCAGCCCCAGCATTTT. It is translated as CASREPGQYNQPQHF.

The chain links TRBV6-1 to TRBJ1-2, with no clear D. This CDR3 has 14 amino acids. V dropped 6 bases and J dropped 3 bases, with 14 bases sitting between them. Germline values: CDR1 MNHNS, CDR2 SASEGT. CDR3 sequence (DNA): TGTGCCAGCAGAGTATGGCAGTCTGACTATGGCTACACCTTC. This sequence encodes CASRVWQSDYGYTF.